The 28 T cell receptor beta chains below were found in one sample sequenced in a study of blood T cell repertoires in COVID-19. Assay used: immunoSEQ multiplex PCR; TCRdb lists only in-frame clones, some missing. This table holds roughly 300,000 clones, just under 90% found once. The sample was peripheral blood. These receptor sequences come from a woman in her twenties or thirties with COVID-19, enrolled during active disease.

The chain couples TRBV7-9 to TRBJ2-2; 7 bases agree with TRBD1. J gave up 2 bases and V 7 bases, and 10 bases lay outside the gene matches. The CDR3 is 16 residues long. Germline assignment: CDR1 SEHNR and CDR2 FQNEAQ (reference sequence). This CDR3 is CASITTGARNTGELFF. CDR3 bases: TGTGCCAGCATCACAACAGGGGCCCGAAACACCGGGGAGCTGTTTTTT.

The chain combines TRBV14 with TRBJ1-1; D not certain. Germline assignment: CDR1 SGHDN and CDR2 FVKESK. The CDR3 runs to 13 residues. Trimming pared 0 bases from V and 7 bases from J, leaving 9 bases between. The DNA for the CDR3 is TGTGCCAGCAGCCAAGATTGGCAGAATGAAGCTTTCTTT. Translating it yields CASSQDWQNEAFF.

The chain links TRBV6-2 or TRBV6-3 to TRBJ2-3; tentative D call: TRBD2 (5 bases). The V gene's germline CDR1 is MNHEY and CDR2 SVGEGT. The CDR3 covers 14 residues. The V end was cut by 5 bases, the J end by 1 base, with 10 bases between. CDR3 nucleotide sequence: TGTGCCAGCAGTACCCCGGAGGGCACAGATACGCAGTATTTT. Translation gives CASSTPEGTDTQYF.

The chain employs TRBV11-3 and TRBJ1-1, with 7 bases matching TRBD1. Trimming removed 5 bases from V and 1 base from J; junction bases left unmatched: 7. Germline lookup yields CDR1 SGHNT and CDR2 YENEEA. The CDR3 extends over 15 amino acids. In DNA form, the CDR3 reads TGTGCCAGCAGCCCGCGACAGGGCTGGAACACTGAAGCTTTCTTT. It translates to CASSPRQGWNTEAFF.

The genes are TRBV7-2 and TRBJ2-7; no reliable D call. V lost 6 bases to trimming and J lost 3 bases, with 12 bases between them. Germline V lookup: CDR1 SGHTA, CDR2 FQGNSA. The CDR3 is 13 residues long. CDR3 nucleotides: TGTGCCAGCAGTTCTAGTAGCATCTACGAGCAGTACTTC. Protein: CASSSSSIYEQYF.

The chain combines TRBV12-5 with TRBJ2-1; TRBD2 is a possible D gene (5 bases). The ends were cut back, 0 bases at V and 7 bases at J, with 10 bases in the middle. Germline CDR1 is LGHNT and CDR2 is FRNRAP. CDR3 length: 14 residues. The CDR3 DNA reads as TGTGCTAGTGGTTTGGTACCCGGGGTGAATGAGCAGTTCTTC. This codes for CASGLVPGVNEQFF.

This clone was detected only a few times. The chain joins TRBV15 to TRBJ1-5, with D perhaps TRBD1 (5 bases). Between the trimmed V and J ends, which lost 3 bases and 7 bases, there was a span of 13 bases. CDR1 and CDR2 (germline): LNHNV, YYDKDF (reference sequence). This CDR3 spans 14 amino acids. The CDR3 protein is CATSREQGNQPQHF. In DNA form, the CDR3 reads TGTGCCACCAGCAGGGAGCAGGGAAACCAGCCCCAGCATTTT. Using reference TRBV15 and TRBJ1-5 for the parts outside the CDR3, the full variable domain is DAMVIQNPRYQVTQFGKPVTLSCSQTLNHNVMYWYQQKSSQAPKLLFHYYDKDFNNEADTPDNFQSRRPNTSFCFLDIRSPGLGDTAMYLCATSREQGNQPQHFGDGTRLSIL.

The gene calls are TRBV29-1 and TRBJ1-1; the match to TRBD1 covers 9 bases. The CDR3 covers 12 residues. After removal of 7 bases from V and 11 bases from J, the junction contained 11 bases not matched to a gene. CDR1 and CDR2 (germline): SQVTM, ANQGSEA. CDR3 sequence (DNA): TGCAGCGCCCCCGACGGACAGGGGAATGCTTTCTTT. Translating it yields CSAPDGQGNAFF.

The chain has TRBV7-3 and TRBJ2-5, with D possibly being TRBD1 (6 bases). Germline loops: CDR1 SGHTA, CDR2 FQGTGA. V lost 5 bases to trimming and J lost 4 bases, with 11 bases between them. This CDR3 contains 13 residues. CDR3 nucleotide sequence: TGTGCCAGCAGCCCACAGGGTGGAGAGACCCAGTACTTC. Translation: CASSPQGGETQYF.

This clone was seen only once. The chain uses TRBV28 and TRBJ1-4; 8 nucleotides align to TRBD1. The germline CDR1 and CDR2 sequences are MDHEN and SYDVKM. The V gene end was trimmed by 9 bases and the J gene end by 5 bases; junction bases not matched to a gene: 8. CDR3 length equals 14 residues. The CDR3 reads CASTTGGWNEKLFF. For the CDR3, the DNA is TGTGCCAGTACCACAGGGGGGTGGAATGAAAAACTGTTTTTT.

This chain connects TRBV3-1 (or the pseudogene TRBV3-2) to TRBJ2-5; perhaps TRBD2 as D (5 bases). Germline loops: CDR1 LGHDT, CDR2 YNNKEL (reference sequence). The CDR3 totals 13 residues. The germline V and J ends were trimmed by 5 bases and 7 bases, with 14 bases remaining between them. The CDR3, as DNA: TGTGCCAGCAGCTTGGACTCTATGGGGACCCAGTACTTC. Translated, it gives CASSLDSMGTQYF.

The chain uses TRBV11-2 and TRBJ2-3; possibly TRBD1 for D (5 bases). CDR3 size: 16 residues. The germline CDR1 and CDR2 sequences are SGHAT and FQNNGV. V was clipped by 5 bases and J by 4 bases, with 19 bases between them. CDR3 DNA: TGTGCCAGCAGCCCACCTACCCCGCAGGGTCCAGATACGCAGTATTTT. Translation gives CASSPPTPQGPDTQYF. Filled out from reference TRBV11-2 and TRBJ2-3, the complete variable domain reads EAGVAQSPRYKIIEKRQSVAFWCNPISGHATLYWYQQILGQGPKLLIQFQNNGVVDDSQLPKDRFSAERLKGVDSTLKIQPAKLEDSAVYLCASSPPTPQGPDTQYFGPGTRLTVL.

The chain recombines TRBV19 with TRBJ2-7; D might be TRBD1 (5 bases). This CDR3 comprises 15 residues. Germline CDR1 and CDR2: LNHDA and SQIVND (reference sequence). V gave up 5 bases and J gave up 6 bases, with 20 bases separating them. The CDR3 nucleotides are TGTGCCAGTAGTCGGACCGGTCAGGGTATAGTCGAGCAGTACGTC. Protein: CASSRTGQGIVEQYV.

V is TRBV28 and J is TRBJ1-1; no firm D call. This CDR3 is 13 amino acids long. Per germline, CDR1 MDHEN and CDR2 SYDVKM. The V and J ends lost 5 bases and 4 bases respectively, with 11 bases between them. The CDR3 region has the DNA TGTGCCAGCAGTCCCAGACTCCCCACTGAAGCTTTCTTT. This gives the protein CASSPRLPTEAFF.

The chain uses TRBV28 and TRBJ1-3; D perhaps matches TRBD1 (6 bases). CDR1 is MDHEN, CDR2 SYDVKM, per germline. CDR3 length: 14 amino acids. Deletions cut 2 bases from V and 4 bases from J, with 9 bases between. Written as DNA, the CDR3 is TGTGCCAGCAGTTTAGGCCAGGGGGGAAACACCATATATTTT. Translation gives CASSLGQGGNTIYF.

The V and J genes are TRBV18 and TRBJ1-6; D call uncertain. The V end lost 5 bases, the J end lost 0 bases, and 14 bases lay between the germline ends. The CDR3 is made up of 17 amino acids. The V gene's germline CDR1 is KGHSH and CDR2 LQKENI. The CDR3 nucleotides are TGTGCCAGCTCATCTTCCTTACCGAGCTCCTATAATTCACCCCTCCACTTT. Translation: CASSSSLPSSYNSPLHF.

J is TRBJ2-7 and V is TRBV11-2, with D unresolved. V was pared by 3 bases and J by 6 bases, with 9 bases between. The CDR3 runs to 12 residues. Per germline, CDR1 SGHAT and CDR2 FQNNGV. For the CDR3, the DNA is TGTGCCAGCAGCTTGGAGAGACTCGAGCAGTACTTC. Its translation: CASSLERLEQYF. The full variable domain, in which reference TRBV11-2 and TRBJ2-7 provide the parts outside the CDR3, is EAGVAQSPRYKIIEKRQSVAFWCNPISGHATLYWYQQILGQGPKLLIQFQNNGVVDDSQLPKDRFSAERLKGVDSTLKIQPAKLEDSAVYLCASSLERLEQYFGPGTRLTVT.

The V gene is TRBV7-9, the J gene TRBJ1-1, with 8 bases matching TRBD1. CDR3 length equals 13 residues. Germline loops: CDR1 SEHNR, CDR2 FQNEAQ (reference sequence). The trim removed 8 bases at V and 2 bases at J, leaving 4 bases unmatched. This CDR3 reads CASATGANTEAFF. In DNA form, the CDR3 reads TGTGCCAGCGCGACAGGGGCCAACACTGAAGCTTTCTTT.

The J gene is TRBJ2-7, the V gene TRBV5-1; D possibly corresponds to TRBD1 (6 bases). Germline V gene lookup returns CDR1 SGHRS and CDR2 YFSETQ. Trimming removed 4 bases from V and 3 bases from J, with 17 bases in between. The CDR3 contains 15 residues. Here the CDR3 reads CASSLLPAGDYEQYV. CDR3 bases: TGCGCCAGCAGCCTCCTCCCCGCAGGGGACTACGAGCAGTACGTC.

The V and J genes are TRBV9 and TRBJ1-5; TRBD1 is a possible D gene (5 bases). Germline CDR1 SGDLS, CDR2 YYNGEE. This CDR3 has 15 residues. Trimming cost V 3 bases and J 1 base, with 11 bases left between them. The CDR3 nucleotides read TGTGCCAGCAGCGAAGGGGAGGGAAGCAATCAGCCCCAGCATTTT. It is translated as CASSEGEGSNQPQHF.

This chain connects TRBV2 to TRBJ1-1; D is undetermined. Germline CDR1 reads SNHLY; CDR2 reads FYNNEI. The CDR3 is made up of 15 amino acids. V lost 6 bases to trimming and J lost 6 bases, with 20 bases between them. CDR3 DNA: TGTGCCAGCAGGGTTACCGAGGGTGTTGGGTCTGAAGCTTTCTTT. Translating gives CASRVTEGVGSEAFF.

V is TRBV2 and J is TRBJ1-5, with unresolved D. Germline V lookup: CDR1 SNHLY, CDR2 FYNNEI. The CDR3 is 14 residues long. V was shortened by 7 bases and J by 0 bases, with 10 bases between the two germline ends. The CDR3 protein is CASNAAYSNQPQHF. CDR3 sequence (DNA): TGTGCCAGCAACGCGGCATATAGCAATCAGCCCCAGCATTTT.

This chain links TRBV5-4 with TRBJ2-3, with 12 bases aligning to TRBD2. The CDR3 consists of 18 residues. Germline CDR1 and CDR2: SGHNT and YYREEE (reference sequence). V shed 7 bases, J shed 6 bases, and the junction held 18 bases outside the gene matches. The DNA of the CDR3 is TGTGCCAGCTCAGGGCGGCCTAGCGGGGGGGCCAAGGTGGATACGCAGTATTTT. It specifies CASSGRPSGGAKVDTQYF.

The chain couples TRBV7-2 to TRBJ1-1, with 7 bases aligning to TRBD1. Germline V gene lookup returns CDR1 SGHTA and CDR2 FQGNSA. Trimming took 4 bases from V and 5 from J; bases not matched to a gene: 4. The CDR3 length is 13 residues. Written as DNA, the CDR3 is TGTGCCAGCAGCTCGTACAGGGGAACTGAAGCTTTCTTT. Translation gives CASSSYRGTEAFF.

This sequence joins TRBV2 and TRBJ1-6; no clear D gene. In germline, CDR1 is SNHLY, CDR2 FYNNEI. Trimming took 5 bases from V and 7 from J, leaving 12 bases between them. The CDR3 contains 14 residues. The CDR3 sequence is CASSYTELNSPLHF. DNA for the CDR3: TGTGCCAGCAGTTATACCGAGTTGAATTCACCCCTCCACTTT.

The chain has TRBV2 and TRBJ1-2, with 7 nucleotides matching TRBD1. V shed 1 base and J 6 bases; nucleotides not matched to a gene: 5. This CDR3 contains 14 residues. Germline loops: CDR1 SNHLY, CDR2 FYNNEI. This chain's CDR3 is CASSEDRGSNGYTF. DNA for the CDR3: TGTGCCAGCAGTGAAGACAGGGGAAGCAATGGCTACACCTTC.

The CDR3 DNA follows: TGTGCCAGCGGGTCCGGGACACAACTCATGGAGGAGCAGTACTTC. Its protein product is CASGSGTQLMEEQYF. This chain joins TRBV6-4 and TRBJ2-7, with D possibly being TRBD1 (6 bases). The CDR3 is made up of 15 amino acids. CDR1 is MRHNA and CDR2 is SNTAGT in the germline V gene. Between the trimmed V and J ends, which lost 8 bases and 7 bases, there was a span of 24 bases.

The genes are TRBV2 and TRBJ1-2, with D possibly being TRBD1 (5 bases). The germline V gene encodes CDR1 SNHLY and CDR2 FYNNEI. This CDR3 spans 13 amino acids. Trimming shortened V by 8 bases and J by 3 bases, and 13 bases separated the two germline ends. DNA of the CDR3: TGTGCCAGCGTGGGGGAGGGACACTATGGCTACACCTTC. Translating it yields CASVGEGHYGYTF.